The source of this TCR beta chain is a study of molecular identifiers for immune sequencing clone quantification. TCRdb passed the PCR reads through MiXCR, listing each CDR3 protein once. The table includes more than 85,000 distinct CDR3 sequences, over 30% detected once. To note about this clonotype: A much larger clonotype is one base distant, so this may be a read error.

Using a CD8+CD4-CCR7+CD45RA+ phenotype, naive CD8 T cells were sorted. This CDR3 has 12 residues. Germline V lookup: CDR1 SQVTM, CDR2 ANQGSEA. This chain connects TRBV29-1 to TRBJ2-2, with a tentative D call TRBD2 (5 bases). The sequencing sample was made of naive CD8+ T cells from blood, with Jurkat cell RNA spiked in. Subset meaning: FACS-sorted CD8+CD4-CCR7+CD45RA+ naive T cells. The clonotype was recovered from a human donor in good health. Some libraries in this study had Jurkat cell RNA spiked in. In nucleotides, the CDR3 is TGCAGCGTTGAAGATCTGGACGGGGAGCTGTCTTTT. The encoded protein is CSVEDLDGELSF.